This record concerns one T cell receptor beta chain sequence. The antigen remains undetermined. This entry is derived from a study of T cell repertoires in cytomegalovirus infection. The germline V and J ends were trimmed by 3 bases and 0 bases, with 3 bases remaining between them. Germline CDR1 and CDR2: MNHNY and SVGAGI (reference sequence). The CDR3 covers 14 residues. TCRdb re-called the reads through MiXCR, storing one row per CDR3 protein. The sample lists roughly 500,000 distinct CDR3 sequences, around a third occurring once. This specimen consisted of cultured PBMCs, obtained from culture after CMV antigen stimulation. This TCR was recovered from a human donor in good health (CMV status not recorded). Some clones in this sample may be carry-over from other donors' samples. This chain joins TRBV6-6 and TRBJ2-6; D is undetermined. The CDR3 nucleotides are TGTGCCAGCAGTTATCTCTCTGGGGCCAACGTCCTGACTTTC. The encoded protein is CASSYLSGANVLTF.